The clone carrying this T cell receptor beta chain was detected only a few times. The antigen remains unidentified. Peripheral blood samples of around 11 milliliters were drawn from each donor. No fewer than 5.5 micrograms of total RNA were isolated from every sample. This specimen comes from a study of blood T cells in healthy people across ages. Study-level points and caveats: The recorded TCR beta diversity per million T cells decreased in a roughly linear manner with age. Versus aged donors, long-lived donors had higher diversity and more naive CD4+ cells.

For the second PCR, which ran for roughly 6 to 12 cycles, a sample-barcoded 5' primer and a J-beta primer mix were used. Via MiXCR, TCRdb re-called the 5' RACE reads, giving one row per CDR3 protein. The table has 850,000 to 950,000 distinct CDR3 sequences, more than 25% seen once; the top ten hold roughly a sixth. The receptor comes from a woman older than 75 in good health. Sequenced material: blood.

In nucleotides, the CDR3 is TGTGCCAGCAGCCCTGGAGACAGGGGATACAATTCACCCCTCCACTTT. Translated, it gives CASSPGDRGYNSPLHF. The chain carries TRBV7-2 and TRBJ1-6; 8 nucleotides agree with TRBD1. Germline CDR1 reads SGHTA; CDR2 reads FQGNSA. V lost 5 bases and J lost 7; bases outside the gene matches: 10. This CDR3 has 16 amino acids.